The sequence of this T cell receptor beta chain was determined in a study of a mutant IDH1 vaccine in newly diagnosed glioma. Study background: Scheduled for weeks 1, 3, 5, 7, 11, 15, 19 and 23, eight vaccinations were given to patients.

Method: immunoSEQ multiplex PCR; TCRdb's copy keeps in-frame clones and lacks some. The data contain fewer than 40,000 clones, 45% to 70% of them singletons. Concerning this clone itself: Its specificity is unknown.

Regarding time point: week 5, during vaccination. Topical imiquimod was applied with each vaccine dose, which held 300 ug of mutant IDH1 20-mer peptide. CDR1 MGHRA and CDR2 YSYEKL come from the germline V gene. This CDR3 is built from 13 residues. V shed 1 base and J shed 3 bases, with 7 bases lying between them. The V and J genes are TRBV4-1 and TRBJ2-7, with D perhaps matching TRBD1 (6 bases). The sequence was obtained from a woman aged 18-29 years with glioma. This specimen was PBMCs, taken from a glioma patient whose treatment included an IDH1 peptide vaccine. This CDR3 reads CASSQVQGYEQYF. CDR3 sequence (DNA): TGCGCCAGCAGCCAAGTACAGGGCTACGAGCAGTACTTC.